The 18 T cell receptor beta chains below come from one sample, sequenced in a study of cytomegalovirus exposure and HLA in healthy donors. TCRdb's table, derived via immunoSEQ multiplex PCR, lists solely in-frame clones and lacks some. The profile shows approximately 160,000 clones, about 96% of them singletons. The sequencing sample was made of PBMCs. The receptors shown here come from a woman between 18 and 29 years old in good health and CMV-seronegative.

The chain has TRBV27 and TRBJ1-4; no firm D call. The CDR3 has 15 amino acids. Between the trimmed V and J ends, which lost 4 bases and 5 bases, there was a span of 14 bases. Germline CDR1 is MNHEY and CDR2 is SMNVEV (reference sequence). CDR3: CASSYGSDRNEKLFF. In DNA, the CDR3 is TGTGCCAGCAGTTACGGGTCCGATCGGAATGAAAAACTGTTTTTT. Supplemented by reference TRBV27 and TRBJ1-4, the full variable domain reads EAQVTQNPRYLITVTGKKLTVTCSQNMNHEYMSWYRQDPGLGLRQIYYSMNVEVTDKGDVPEGYKVSRKEKRNFPLILESPSPNQTSLYFCASSYGSDRNEKLFFGSGTQLSVL.

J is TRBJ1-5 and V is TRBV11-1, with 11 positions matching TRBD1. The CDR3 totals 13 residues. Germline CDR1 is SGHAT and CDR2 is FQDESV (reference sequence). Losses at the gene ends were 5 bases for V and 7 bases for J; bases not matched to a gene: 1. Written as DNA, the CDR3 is TGTGCCAGCAGCGGGACAGGGGGACAGCCCCAGCATTTT. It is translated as CASSGTGGQPQHF. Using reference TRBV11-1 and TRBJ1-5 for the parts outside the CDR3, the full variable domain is EAEVAQSPRYKITEKSQAVAFWCDPISGHATLYWYRQILGQGPELLVQFQDESVVDDSQLPKDRFSAERLKGVDSTLKIQPAELGDSAMYLCASSGTGGQPQHFGDGTRLSIL.

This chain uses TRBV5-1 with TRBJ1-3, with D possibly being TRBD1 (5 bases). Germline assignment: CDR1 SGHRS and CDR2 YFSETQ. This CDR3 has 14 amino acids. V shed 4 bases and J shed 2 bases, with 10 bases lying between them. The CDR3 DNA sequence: TGCGCCAGCAGCCCCGACAGCGCTGGAAACACCATATATTTT. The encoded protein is CASSPDSAGNTIYF.

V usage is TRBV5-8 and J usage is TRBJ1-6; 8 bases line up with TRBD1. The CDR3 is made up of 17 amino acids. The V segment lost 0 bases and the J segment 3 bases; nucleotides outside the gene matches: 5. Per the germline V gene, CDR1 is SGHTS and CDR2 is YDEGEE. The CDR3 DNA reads TGTGCCAGCAGCTTGGCAGGGGGCGAGATCTATAATTCACCCCTCCACTTT. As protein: CASSLAGGEIYNSPLHF.

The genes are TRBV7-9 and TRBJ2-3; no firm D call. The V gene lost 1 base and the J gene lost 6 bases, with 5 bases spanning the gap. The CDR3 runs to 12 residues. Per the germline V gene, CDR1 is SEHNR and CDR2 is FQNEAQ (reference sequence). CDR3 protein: CASSLVPDTQYF. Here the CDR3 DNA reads TGTGCCAGCAGCTTAGTTCCGGATACGCAGTATTTT.

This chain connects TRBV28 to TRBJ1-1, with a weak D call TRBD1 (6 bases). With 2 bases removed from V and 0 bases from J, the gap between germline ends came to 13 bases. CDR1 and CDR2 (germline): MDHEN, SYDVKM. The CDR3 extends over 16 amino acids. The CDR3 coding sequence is TGTGCCAGCAGTTTACCCGCGGACAGTGTGAACACTGAAGCTTTCTTT. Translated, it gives CASSLPADSVNTEAFF. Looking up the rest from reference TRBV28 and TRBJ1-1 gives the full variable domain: DVKVTQSSRYLVKRTGEKVFLECVQDMDHENMFWYRQDPGLGLRLIYFSYDVKMKEKGDIPEGYSVSREKKERFSLILESASTNQTSMYLCASSLPADSVNTEAFFGQGTRLTVV.

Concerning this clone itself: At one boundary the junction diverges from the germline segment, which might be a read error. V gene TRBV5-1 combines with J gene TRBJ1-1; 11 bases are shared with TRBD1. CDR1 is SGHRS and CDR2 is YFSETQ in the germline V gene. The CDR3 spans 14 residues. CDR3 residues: CASRLGQGGTEAFF. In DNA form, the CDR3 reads TGCGCCAGCAGGTTGGGACAGGGGGGCACTGAAGCTTTCTTT.

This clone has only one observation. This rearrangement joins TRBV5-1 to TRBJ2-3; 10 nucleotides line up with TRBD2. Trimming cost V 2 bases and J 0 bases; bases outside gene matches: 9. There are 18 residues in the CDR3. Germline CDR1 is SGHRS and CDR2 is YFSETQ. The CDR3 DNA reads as TGCGCCAGCAGCTTAACAGCATTTAGCGGGGGGAGCACAGATACGCAGTATTTT. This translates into CASSLTAFSGGSTDTQYF.

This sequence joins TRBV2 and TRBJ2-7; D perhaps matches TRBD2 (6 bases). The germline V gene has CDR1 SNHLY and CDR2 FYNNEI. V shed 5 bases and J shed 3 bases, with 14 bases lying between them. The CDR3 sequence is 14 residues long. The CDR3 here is CASSSPGVDYEQYF. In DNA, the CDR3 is TGTGCCAGCAGTTCTCCGGGAGTCGACTACGAGCAGTACTTC.

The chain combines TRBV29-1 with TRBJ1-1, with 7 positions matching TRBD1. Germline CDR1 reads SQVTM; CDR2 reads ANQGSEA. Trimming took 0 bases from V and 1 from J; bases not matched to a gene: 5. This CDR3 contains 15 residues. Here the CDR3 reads CSVEEGSGGNTEAFF. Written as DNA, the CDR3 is TGCAGCGTTGAAGAGGGTTCAGGGGGGAACACTGAAGCTTTCTTT.

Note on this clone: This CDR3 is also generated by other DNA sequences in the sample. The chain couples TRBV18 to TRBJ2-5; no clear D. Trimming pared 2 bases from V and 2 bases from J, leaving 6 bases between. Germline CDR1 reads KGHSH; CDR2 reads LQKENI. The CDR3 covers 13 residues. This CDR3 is CASSPGLQETQYF. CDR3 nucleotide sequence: TGTGCCAGCTCACCAGGGCTTCAAGAGACCCAGTACTTC. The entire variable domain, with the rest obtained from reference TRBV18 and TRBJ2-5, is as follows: NAGVMQNPRHLVRRRGQEARLRCSPMKGHSHVYWYRQLPEEGLKFMVYLQKENIIDESGMPKERFSAEFPKEGPSILRIQQVVRGDSAAYFCASSPGLQETQYFGPGTRLLVL.

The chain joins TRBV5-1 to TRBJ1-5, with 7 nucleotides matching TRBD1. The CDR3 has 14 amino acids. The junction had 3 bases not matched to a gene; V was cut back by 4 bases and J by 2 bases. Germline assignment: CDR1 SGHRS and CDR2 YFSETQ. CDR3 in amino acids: CASSTGQGNQPQHF. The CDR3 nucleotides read TGCGCCAGCAGCACAGGACAGGGCAATCAGCCCCAGCATTTT.

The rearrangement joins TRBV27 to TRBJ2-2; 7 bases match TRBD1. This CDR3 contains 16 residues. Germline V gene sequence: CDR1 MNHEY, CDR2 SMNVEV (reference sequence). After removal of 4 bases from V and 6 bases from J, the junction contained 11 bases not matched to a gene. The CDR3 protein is CASSYKQGFIAGELFF. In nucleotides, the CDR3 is TGTGCCAGCAGTTATAAACAGGGGTTTATTGCCGGGGAGCTGTTTTTT.

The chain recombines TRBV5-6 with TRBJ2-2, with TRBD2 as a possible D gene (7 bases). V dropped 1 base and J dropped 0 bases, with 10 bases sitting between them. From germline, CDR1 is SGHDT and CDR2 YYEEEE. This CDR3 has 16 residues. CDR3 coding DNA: TGTGCCAGCAGCTTGTGGGGGGGGCCGAACACCGGGGAGCTGTTTTTT. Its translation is CASSLWGGPNTGELFF.

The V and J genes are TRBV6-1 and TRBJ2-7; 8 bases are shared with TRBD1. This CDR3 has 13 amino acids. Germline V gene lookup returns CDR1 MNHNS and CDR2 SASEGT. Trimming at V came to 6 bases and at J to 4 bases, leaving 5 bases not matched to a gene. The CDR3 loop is CASRRTGRYEQYF. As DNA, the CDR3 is TGTGCCAGCAGGAGGACAGGGCGGTACGAGCAGTACTTC.

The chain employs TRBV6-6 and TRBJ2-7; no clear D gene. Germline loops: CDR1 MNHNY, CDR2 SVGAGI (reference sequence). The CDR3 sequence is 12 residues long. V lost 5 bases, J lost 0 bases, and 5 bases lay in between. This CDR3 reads CASSRSSYEQYF. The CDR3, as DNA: TGTGCCAGCAGTCGGAGCTCCTACGAGCAGTACTTC.

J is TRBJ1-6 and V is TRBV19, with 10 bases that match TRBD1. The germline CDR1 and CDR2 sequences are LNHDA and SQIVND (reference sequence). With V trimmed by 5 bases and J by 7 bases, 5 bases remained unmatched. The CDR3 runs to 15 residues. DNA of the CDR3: TGTGCCAGTAGTGAACCGGGACAGGGGAATTCACCCCTCCACTTT. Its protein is CASSEPGQGNSPLHF.

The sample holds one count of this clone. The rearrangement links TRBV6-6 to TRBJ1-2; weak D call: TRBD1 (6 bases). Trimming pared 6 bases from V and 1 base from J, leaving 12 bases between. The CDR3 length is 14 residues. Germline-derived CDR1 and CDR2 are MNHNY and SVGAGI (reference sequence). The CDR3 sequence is CASSEPQGNYGYTF. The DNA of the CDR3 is TGTGCCAGCAGCGAACCACAGGGTAACTATGGCTACACCTTC.